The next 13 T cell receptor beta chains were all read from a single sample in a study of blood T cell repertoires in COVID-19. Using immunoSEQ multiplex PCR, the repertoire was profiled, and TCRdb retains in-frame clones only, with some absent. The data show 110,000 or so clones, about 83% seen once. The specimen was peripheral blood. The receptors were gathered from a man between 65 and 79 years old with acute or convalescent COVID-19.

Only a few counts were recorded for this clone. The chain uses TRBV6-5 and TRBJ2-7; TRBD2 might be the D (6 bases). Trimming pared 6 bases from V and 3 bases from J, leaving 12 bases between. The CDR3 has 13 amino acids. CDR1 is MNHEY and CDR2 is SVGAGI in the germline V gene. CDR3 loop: CASSRDGGYEQYF. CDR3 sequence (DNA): TGTGCCAGCAGCAGGGACGGGGGCTACGAGCAGTACTTC.

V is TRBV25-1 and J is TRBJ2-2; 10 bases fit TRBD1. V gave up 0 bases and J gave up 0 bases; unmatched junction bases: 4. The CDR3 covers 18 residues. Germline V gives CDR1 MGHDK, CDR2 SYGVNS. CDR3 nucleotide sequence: TGTGCCAGCAGTGAATATCCGGGACAGGGGTCGAACACCGGGGAGCTGTTTTTT. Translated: CASSEYPGQGSNTGELFF.

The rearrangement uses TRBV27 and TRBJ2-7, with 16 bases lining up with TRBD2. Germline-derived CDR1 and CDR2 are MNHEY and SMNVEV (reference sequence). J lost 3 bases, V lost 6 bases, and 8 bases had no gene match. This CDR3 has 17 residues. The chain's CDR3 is CASSTGLAGGIYYEQYF. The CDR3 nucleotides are TGTGCCAGCAGCACGGGACTAGCGGGGGGGATATACTACGAGCAGTACTTC.

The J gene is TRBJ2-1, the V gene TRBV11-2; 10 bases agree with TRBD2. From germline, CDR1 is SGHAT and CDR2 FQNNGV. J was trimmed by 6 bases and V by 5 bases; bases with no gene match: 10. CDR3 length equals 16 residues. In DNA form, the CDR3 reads TGTGCCAGCAGCATCGGGACTAGCGCCTATGGCAATGAGCAGTTCTTC. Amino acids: CASSIGTSAYGNEQFF. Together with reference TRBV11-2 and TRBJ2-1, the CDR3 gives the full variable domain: EAGVAQSPRYKIIEKRQSVAFWCNPISGHATLYWYQQILGQGPKLLIQFQNNGVVDDSQLPKDRFSAERLKGVDSTLKIQPAKLEDSAVYLCASSIGTSAYGNEQFFGPGTRLTVL.

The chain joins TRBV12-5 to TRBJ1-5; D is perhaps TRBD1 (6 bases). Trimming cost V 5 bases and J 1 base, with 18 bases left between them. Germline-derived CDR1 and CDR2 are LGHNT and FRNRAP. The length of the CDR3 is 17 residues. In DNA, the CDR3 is TGTGCTAGTGGTCCCCGGACAGCCTCGTTCAGCAATCAGCCCCAGCATTTT. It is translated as CASGPRTASFSNQPQHF.

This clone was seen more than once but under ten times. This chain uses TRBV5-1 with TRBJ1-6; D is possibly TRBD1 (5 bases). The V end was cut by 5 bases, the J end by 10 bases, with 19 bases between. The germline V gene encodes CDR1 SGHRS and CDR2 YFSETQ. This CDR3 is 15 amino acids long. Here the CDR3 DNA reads TGCGCCAGCAGTAGGTCCCAGCGGGGCGAGTCACCCCTCCACTTT. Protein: CASSRSQRGESPLHF.

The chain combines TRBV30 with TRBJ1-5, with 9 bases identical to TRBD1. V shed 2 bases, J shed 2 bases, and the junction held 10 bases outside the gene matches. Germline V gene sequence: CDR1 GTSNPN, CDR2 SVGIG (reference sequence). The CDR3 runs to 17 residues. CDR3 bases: TGTGCCTGGAGTTGGGGACAGGGCGTAGGTCGCAATCAGCCCCAGCATTTT. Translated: CAWSWGQGVGRNQPQHF.

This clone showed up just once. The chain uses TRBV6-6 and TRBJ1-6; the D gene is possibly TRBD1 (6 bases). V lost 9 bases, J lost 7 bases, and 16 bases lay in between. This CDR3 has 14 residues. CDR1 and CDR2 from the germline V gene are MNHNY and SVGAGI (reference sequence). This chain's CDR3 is CASRSGTNNSPLHF. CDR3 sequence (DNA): TGTGCCAGTCGATCCGGGACAAACAATTCACCCCTCCACTTT.

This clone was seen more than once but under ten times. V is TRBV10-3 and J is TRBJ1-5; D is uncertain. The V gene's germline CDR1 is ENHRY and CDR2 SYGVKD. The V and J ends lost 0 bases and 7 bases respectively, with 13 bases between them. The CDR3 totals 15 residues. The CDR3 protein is CAISESIQVEQPQHF. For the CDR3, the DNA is TGTGCCATCAGTGAGTCAATCCAGGTCGAACAGCCCCAGCATTTT.

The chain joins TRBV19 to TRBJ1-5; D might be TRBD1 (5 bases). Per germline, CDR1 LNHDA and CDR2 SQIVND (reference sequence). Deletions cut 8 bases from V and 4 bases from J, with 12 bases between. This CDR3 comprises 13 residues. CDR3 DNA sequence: TGTGCCAGTGGGCCTGACAGTAATCAGCCCCAGCATTTT. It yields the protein CASGPDSNQPQHF.

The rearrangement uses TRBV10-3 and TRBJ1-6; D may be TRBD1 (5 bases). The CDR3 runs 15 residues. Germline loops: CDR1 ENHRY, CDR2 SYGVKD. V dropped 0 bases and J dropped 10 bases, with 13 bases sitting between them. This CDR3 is CAISESGQGESPLHF. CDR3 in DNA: TGTGCCATCAGTGAGTCGGGGCAGGGTGAATCACCCCTCCACTTT.

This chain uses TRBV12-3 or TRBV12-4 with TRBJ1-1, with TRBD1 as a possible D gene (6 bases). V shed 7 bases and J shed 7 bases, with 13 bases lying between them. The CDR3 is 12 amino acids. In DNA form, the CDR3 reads TGTGCCAGCACCCTTCAGGGGAGTGAAGCTTTCTTT. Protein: CASTLQGSEAFF.

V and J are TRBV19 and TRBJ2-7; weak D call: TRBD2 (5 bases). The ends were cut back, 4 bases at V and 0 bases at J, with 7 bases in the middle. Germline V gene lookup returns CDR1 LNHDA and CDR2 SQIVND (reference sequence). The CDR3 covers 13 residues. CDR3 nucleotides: TGTGCCAGTAGTAACGACTACTCCTACGAGCAGTACTTC. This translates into CASSNDYSYEQYF.